These T cell receptor beta chains were read from a single sample in a study of identical twins' blood T cells. TCRdb independently ran MiXCR on the 5' RACE reads; one entry per CDR3 protein. The profile shows around 380,000 distinct CDR3 sequences, about 28% of them singletons. Sequencing used PBMCs. All receptors come from a woman aged 18 to 49 in good health. The conserved cysteine and the conserved F or W are not part of the CDR3 here. Fields, in order: J gene, V gene, CDR3 protein.

j_call: TRBJ2-2
v_call: TRBV7-2
cdr3_aa: ASSFDRGTGELF

j_call: TRBJ2-5
v_call: TRBV24-1
cdr3_aa: ATSDVNGQQREETQY

j_call: TRBJ1-1
v_call: TRBV20-1
cdr3_aa: SALPPQGVNTEAF

j_call: TRBJ1-6
v_call: TRBV6-2/TRBV6-3
cdr3_aa: ATLRDSFGNSYNSPLH

j_call: TRBJ1-2
v_call: TRBV27
cdr3_aa: ASRTGGYGYT

j_call: TRBJ1-1
v_call: TRBV7-9
cdr3_aa: ASTLRAENTEAF

j_call: TRBJ2-1
v_call: TRBV7-2
cdr3_aa: ASSLGLPNEQF

j_call: TRBJ2-6
v_call: TRBV10-3
cdr3_aa: AMRAGTGDSGANVLT

j_call: TRBJ2-5
v_call: TRBV11-2
cdr3_aa: ASSLGGGEY

j_call: TRBJ1-1
v_call: TRBV15
cdr3_aa: ATSTVTGDTEAF

j_call: TRBJ2-7
v_call: TRBV5-6
cdr3_aa: ASSLGSSHEQY

j_call: TRBJ2-1
v_call: TRBV29-1
cdr3_aa: SGDGGQSSYNEQL

j_call: TRBJ1-5
v_call: TRBV4-3
cdr3_aa: ASSQDRAVNQPQH

j_call: TRBJ1-4
v_call: TRBV12-3/TRBV12-4
cdr3_aa: ASSLLWGEKLF

j_call: TRBJ2-7
v_call: TRBV7-8
cdr3_aa: AGSLALGGEQY

j_call: TRBJ1-4
v_call: TRBV5-4
cdr3_aa: ASSLTGGNEKLF

j_call: TRBJ2-2
v_call: TRBV7-9
cdr3_aa: ASSFKAPGDLF

j_call: TRBJ1-1
v_call: TRBV19
cdr3_aa: ASTRQLNTEAF

j_call: TRBJ2-3
v_call: TRBV27
cdr3_aa: ASRRTGVFMGLTSTDTQY

j_call: TRBJ2-7
v_call: TRBV6-2/TRBV6-3
cdr3_aa: ARRPGLGPAYEQY

j_call: TRBJ2-3
v_call: TRBV29-1
cdr3_aa: SVSTSGGADTQY

j_call: TRBJ1-1
v_call: TRBV18
cdr3_aa: ASSPEGDTEAF

j_call: TRBJ2-3
v_call: TRBV6-5
cdr3_aa: ASSRGTRITDTQY

j_call: TRBJ1-1
v_call: TRBV29-1
cdr3_aa: SVEVWTGNTEAF

j_call: TRBJ1-1
v_call: TRBV20-1
cdr3_aa: SARDFRGRRNTEAF

j_call: TRBJ2-7
v_call: TRBV29-1
cdr3_aa: SVEELAGGERC

j_call: TRBJ2-1
v_call: TRBV5-6
cdr3_aa: ATLKAGGSYNEQF

j_call: TRBJ1-2
v_call: TRBV20-1
cdr3_aa: SARGWESFLSGGYT

j_call: TRBJ2-3
v_call: TRBV2
cdr3_aa: ASSVATDTQY

j_call: TRBJ2-1
v_call: TRBV10-3
cdr3_aa: AIRETSGGYNEQF

j_call: TRBJ1-2
v_call: TRBV20-1
cdr3_aa: SARFYTASDYGYT

j_call: TRBJ1-6
v_call: TRBV20-1
cdr3_aa: SARAGDDSPLH

j_call: TRBJ2-7
v_call: TRBV4-1
cdr3_aa: ASSQEWLRSYEQY

j_call: TRBJ2-3
v_call: TRBV5-1
cdr3_aa: ASSLASGSTDTQY

j_call: TRBJ2-1
v_call: TRBV30
cdr3_aa: AGLAGGPFNEQF

j_call: TRBJ1-3
v_call: TRBV10-3
cdr3_aa: AISEAGGSGNTIY

j_call: TRBJ2-3
v_call: TRBV2
cdr3_aa: ASSFEMWKTDTQY